The 18 T cell receptor beta chains below come from one sample, sequenced in a study of human T cells and chemical hapten exposure. MiXCR, applied by TCRdb to the RACE reads, yields one record per CDR3 protein. The table has roughly 110,000 distinct CDR3 sequences, more than 10% seen once; the top ten hold over 1.5%. Time point specified: pre-sensitization, week 0. Treatment defined: therapeutic diphenylcyclopropenone sensitization with weekly scalp DPC. Sequenced material: whole blood, taken in connection with sensitization to the hapten diphenylcyclopropenone (DPC). These receptors came from a woman between 50 and 59 years old with alopecia areata. Some clones in this sample may be carry-over from other donors' samples.

Many counts were recorded for this clonotype. The chain combines TRBV6-6 with TRBJ1-2; a weak D match, TRBD1 (5 bases). The germline gives CDR1 MNHNY, CDR2 SVGAGI (reference sequence). V dropped 2 bases and J dropped 8 bases, with 12 bases sitting between them. This CDR3 has 13 amino acids. The CDR3: CASSYGARQGYTF. CDR3 nucleotide sequence: TGTGCCAGCAGTTACGGGGCCCGGCAGGGCTACACCTTC.

In its sample, this clonotype was seen many times. This chain connects TRBV11-2 to TRBJ2-5; 9 bases fit TRBD1. J lost 4 bases, V lost 5 bases, and 8 bases had no gene match. The CDR3 covers 15 residues. Germline V gene lookup returns CDR1 SGHAT and CDR2 FQNNGV. CDR3 in amino acids: CASSRNRGRPETQYF. DNA of the CDR3: TGTGCCAGCAGCCGAAACAGGGGGCGCCCAGAGACCCAGTACTTC.

The chain is built from TRBV7-2 and TRBJ2-3; a possible D gene is TRBD1 (6 bases). The V end was cut by 1 base, the J end by 0 bases, with 14 bases between. CDR3 size: 17 residues. Per the germline V gene, CDR1 is SGHTA and CDR2 is FQGNSA. The CDR3 nucleotides are TGTGCCAGCAGCTTAGGGTACAGGGCAGGGAGCACAGATACGCAGTATTTT. This gives the protein CASSLGYRAGSTDTQYF.

This clonotype was counted many times. V is TRBV28 and J is TRBJ1-2; unclear D gene. Germline-derived CDR1 and CDR2 are MDHEN and SYDVKM. This CDR3 spans 11 amino acids. Between the trimmed V and J ends, which lost 6 bases and 8 bases, there was a span of 10 bases. CDR3 residues: CASRLEGGYTF. In DNA, the CDR3 is TGTGCCAGCAGGCTGGAAGGAGGCTACACCTTC.

The V call is TRBV28, the J call TRBJ2-1, with D possibly called TRBD1 or TRBD2 (6 bases each). V dropped 1 base and J dropped 6 bases, with 19 bases sitting between them. CDR1 is MDHEN and CDR2 is SYDVKM in the germline V gene. This CDR3 spans 17 amino acids. The CDR3 reads CASSLLTQLGGPNEQFF. Written as DNA, the CDR3 is TGTGCCAGCAGTTTATTGACCCAGCTAGGGGGGCCCAATGAGCAGTTCTTC. The variable domain in full, completed from reference TRBV28 and TRBJ2-1, reads DVKVTQSSRYLVKRTGEKVFLECVQDMDHENMFWYRQDPGLGLRLIYFSYDVKMKEKGDIPEGYSVSREKKERFSLILESASTNQTSMYLCASSLLTQLGGPNEQFFGPGTRLTVL.

The chain employs TRBV27 and TRBJ2-1, with D unclear. The ends were cut back, 4 bases at V and 3 bases at J, with 16 bases in the middle. From germline, CDR1 is MNHEY and CDR2 SMNVEV (reference sequence). The CDR3 consists of 16 residues. Written as DNA, the CDR3 is TGTGCCAGCAGTTCTACCCGAGGAATGAACTACAATGAGCAGTTCTTC. Translating it yields CASSSTRGMNYNEQFF.

At least ten counts were recorded for this clonotype. The chain employs TRBV6-6 and TRBJ2-7, with D unresolved. The V end lost 10 bases, the J end lost 7 bases, and 14 bases lay between the germline ends. This CDR3 is built from 11 residues. Germline CDR1 reads MNHNY; CDR2 reads SVGAGI (reference sequence). The CDR3 is CATRLSWEQYF. The CDR3 DNA is TGTGCCACCAGACTGTCTTGGGAGCAGTACTTC.

This clonotype was recorded a few times. The rearrangement uses TRBV18 and TRBJ1-5; 10 bases map to TRBD1. The CDR3 contains 16 residues. V shed 0 bases, J shed 6 bases, and the junction held 5 bases outside the gene matches. Germline V gives CDR1 KGHSH, CDR2 LQKENI. For the CDR3, the DNA is TGTGCCAGCTCACCACCCGGGACAGGGGCGGGTCAGCCCCAGCATTTT. This codes for CASSPPGTGAGQPQHF.

The chain carries TRBV7-9 and TRBJ1-1, with D uncertain. This CDR3 has 12 amino acids. CDR1 is SEHNR and CDR2 is FQNEAQ in the germline V gene (reference sequence). V gave up 1 base and J gave up 6 bases, with 6 bases separating them. CDR3 region: CASSLVGPEAFF. CDR3 in DNA: TGTGCCAGCAGCTTAGTCGGGCCTGAAGCTTTCTTT.

This chain joins TRBV6-2 or TRBV6-3 and TRBJ1-1; D not resolved. Germline values: CDR1 MNHEY, CDR2 SVGEGT. This CDR3 spans 16 amino acids. V was cut by 5 bases and J by 0 bases, with 16 bases left in between. CDR3 residues: CASSRTFGLMNTEAFF. The CDR3 bases are TGTGCCAGCAGTCGGACTTTCGGACTTATGAACACTGAAGCTTTCTTT.

The genes are TRBV5-1 and TRBJ2-5; the D is unclear. This CDR3 region has 14 residues. The V gene's germline CDR1 is SGHRS and CDR2 YFSETQ. V was trimmed by 4 bases and J by 1 base, leaving 11 bases between them. The chain's CDR3 is CASSDWKVQETQYF. In nucleotides, the CDR3 is TGCGCCAGCAGCGATTGGAAAGTCCAAGAGACCCAGTACTTC.

This clonotype was counted many times. The chain recombines TRBV14 with TRBJ1-2, with TRBD1 as a possible D gene (5 bases). Trimming pared 0 bases from V and 4 bases from J, leaving 18 bases between. CDR3 size: 17 residues. CDR1 and CDR2 (germline): SGHDN, FVKESK. CDR3 sequence (DNA): TGTGCCAGCAGCCAAGACGGGAAGGGGCGAAGGGTCTATGGCTACACCTTC. Its protein product is CASSQDGKGRRVYGYTF.

This clonotype occurred a few times. This chain joins TRBV14 and TRBJ2-2, with a tentative D call TRBD1 (6 bases). This CDR3 has 17 amino acids. V dropped 0 bases and J dropped 4 bases, with 15 bases sitting between them. The germline gives CDR1 SGHDN, CDR2 FVKESK. The CDR3 reads CASSQEWGRGVTGELFF. CDR3 sequence (DNA): TGTGCCAGCAGCCAAGAGTGGGGGCGCGGAGTCACCGGGGAGCTGTTTTTT.

This rearrangement joins TRBV18 to TRBJ2-5; D is ambiguous. In germline, CDR1 is KGHSH, CDR2 LQKENI. The ends were cut back, 5 bases at V and 7 bases at J, with 8 bases in the middle. The CDR3 contains 11 residues. The CDR3 DNA sequence: TGTGCCAGCTCAGTGTCGGGGACCCAGTACTTC. This codes for CASSVSGTQYF.

This clonotype was detected a few times. V gene TRBV2 combines with J gene TRBJ1-1; 7 bases are shared with TRBD1. The germline V gene encodes CDR1 SNHLY and CDR2 FYNNEI. The CDR3 runs to 13 residues. This CDR3 is CASAQGVNTEAFF. The CDR3 bases are TGTGCGAGCGCGCAGGGGGTGAACACTGAAGCTTTCTTT.

This clonotype was seen a few times. The gene calls are TRBV29-1 and TRBJ1-5; D call uncertain. This CDR3 is built from 16 residues. Trimming left V 4 bases short and J 0 bases short, with 16 bases between. In germline, CDR1 is SQVTM, CDR2 ANQGSEA. CDR3 in amino acids: CSVAPSGTDSNQPQHF. CDR3 coding DNA: TGCAGCGTTGCTCCGTCAGGAACCGATAGCAATCAGCCCCAGCATTTT.

Only a few counts were recorded for this clonotype. The chain employs TRBV28 and TRBJ1-4; D unresolved. Trimming removed 4 bases from V and 7 bases from J, with 16 bases in between. The CDR3 extends over 15 amino acids. The germline gives CDR1 MDHEN, CDR2 SYDVKM. The CDR3 DNA follows: TGTGCCAGCAGTTCCCCGTCCGAGTATGGTGAAAAACTGTTTTTT. It encodes CASSSPSEYGEKLFF. Supplemented by reference TRBV28 and TRBJ1-4, the full variable domain reads DVKVTQSSRYLVKRTGEKVFLECVQDMDHENMFWYRQDPGLGLRLIYFSYDVKMKEKGDIPEGYSVSREKKERFSLILESASTNQTSMYLCASSSPSEYGEKLFFGSGTQLSVL.

The chain couples TRBV20-1 to TRBJ2-3; 7 nucleotides agree with TRBD2. CDR3 length: 16 residues. Germline V CDR1 and CDR2: DFQATT, SNEGSKA (reference sequence). Unmatched junction bases numbered 15, after V lost 3 bases and J lost 6 bases. The CDR3 is CSASGTTGVSGDTQYF. Written as DNA, the CDR3 is TGCAGTGCTAGTGGGACTACTGGGGTTTCAGGGGATACGCAGTATTTT.